The T cell receptor beta chain described here comes from a study of regulatory T cells in long-lasting Graves disease. Findings of the study overall: TRBV28, TRBJ1-2 and TRBJ2-5 were favored in persistent disease. It was possible that the small sample size reduced accuracy.

This clonotype was counted a few times. Its antigen is unknown. Trimming took 6 bases from V and 7 from J, leaving 15 bases between them. Per germline, CDR1 MNHEY and CDR2 SMNVEV (reference sequence). The CDR3 is made up of 13 amino acids. Time point denoted: newly diagnosed GD, antithyroid drugs for less than 3 months. The authors made the TCR library using RNA they extracted from PBMCs. Building of the TCR beta libraries involved iRepertoire HTBI primers and Arm-PCR of CDR3 regions. TCRdb processed the multiplex PCR reads anew with MiXCR; each CDR3 protein has one entry. The sample records roughly 610,000 distinct CDR3 sequences, less than 20% being singletons. The same data also went into a second study, on T cells in Graves' hyperthyroidism and ophthalmopathy. That work states: Graves' hyperthyroidism showing no ophthalmopathy progression within 18 months was considered stable. Diagnosis rested on symptoms, serum thyroxine and TRAb, thyroid ultrasound, and orbital computed tomography.

The chain joins TRBV27 to TRBJ2-5; tentatively, D is TRBD1 or TRBD2 (6 bases each). The sample consisted of peripheral blood mononuclear cells (PBMCs), taken at new diagnosis, from a patient treated with antithyroid drugs. The clonotype originates from a woman aged 30 to 39 with Graves disease. CDR3 coding DNA: TGTGCCAGCAGACGACAAGGGGGGTGGACCCAGTACTTC. As protein: CASRRQGGWTQYF.